This passage covers 15 T cell receptor beta chains from one sample sequenced in a study of CD8+CD57+ T cells in acquired aplastic anemia (dated by TCRdb to about 2018). TCRdb shows the sequencer as Illumina HiSeq 2000. Genomic DNA was used as template for profiling of TCR beta VDJ combinations and CDR3 sequences. The public sequencing data were trimmed at Q25 with fastp and processed into clonotypes with MiXCR by TCRdb, which kept only in-frame beta chains. When rows share a CDR3 protein, they turn into one entry using the most common DNA and genes. Counted in this sample were approximately 150,000 distinct CDR3 sequences; around 43% of them appeared once. Under 3.5% of the sample belongs to the ten largest clones. Expansion of CD8+CD57+ cells had been shown by flow cytometry in the patients chosen for sequencing. The sequenced sample was sorted CD4+, CD8+, or CD8+CD57+ T cells (not recorded which) from PBMCs. The receptor set was obtained from a human donor with aplastic anemia.

V gene TRBV29-1 combines with J gene TRBJ2-3, with unresolved D. Germline lookup yields CDR1 SQVTM and CDR2 ANQGSEA. The CDR3 sequence is 14 residues long. V lost 2 bases and J lost 0, with 9 bases in between. CDR3 loop: CSVERAPSTDTQYF. DNA for the CDR3: TGCAGCGTTGAACGAGCGCCTAGCACAGATACGCAGTATTTT.

This clonotype is labeled as medium-sized. The chain couples TRBV25-1 to TRBJ1-6; the D is unclear. The CDR3 loop spans 14 amino acids. V was clipped by 7 bases and J by 14 bases, with 21 bases between them. CDR1 and CDR2 from the germline V gene are MGHDK and SYGVNS. CDR3 region: CASIIIGSRVALHF. The CDR3 DNA sequence: TGTGCCAGCATTATAATCGGTTCCCGCGTTGCCCTCCACTTT.

This clonotype was detected only once. The CDR3 spells CASSAAGKGGTQYF. Here the CDR3 DNA reads TGTGCCAGTTCGGCAGCCGGGAAAGGTGGTACGCAGTATTTT. The rearrangement joins TRBV19 to TRBJ2-3; possible D gene TRBD2, 5 bases. The CDR3 totals 14 residues. Germline loops: CDR1 LNHDA, CDR2 SQIVND (reference sequence). Trimming stripped 8 bases from V and 8 bases from J, with 20 bases between.

The chain uses TRBV10-2 and TRBJ2-7, with D uncertain. Trimming left V 2 bases short and J 2 bases short, with 10 bases between. The germline V gene encodes CDR1 WSHSY and CDR2 SAAADI. The CDR3 is made up of 14 amino acids. CDR3 sequence reads: CASSEGWSTYEQYF. CDR3 in DNA: TGCGCCAGCAGTGAGGGTTGGTCAACCTACGAGCAGTACTTC.

The J gene is TRBJ2-5, the V gene TRBV5-1, with TRBD2 identical over 7 bases. J lost 1 base, V lost 0 bases, and 3 bases had no gene match. This CDR3 comprises 15 residues. Germline lookup yields CDR1 SGHRS and CDR2 YFSETQ. This chain's CDR3 is CASSLASGPQETQYF. In DNA, the CDR3 is TGCGCCAGCAGCTTGGCTAGCGGACCCCAAGAGACCCAGTACTTC. Complete variable domain (other parts from reference TRBV5-1 and TRBJ2-5): KAGVTQTPRYLIKTRGQQVTLSCSPISGHRSVSWYQQTPGQGLQFLFEYFSETQRNKGNFPGRFSGRQFSNSRSEMNVSTLELGDSALYLCASSLASGPQETQYFGPGTRLLVL.

The rearrangement joins TRBV10-3 to TRBJ1-1; possibly TRBD1 for D (6 bases). Germline values: CDR1 ENHRY, CDR2 SYGVKD. This CDR3 is built from 16 residues. V was pared by 2 bases and J by 2 bases, with 15 bases between. This CDR3 is CAISEPARGDNTEAFF. As DNA, the CDR3 is TGTGCCATCAGTGAGCCTGCAAGGGGGGATAACACTGAAGCTTTCTTT.

The chain recombines TRBV10-3 with TRBJ2-5; 10 bases match TRBD1. Germline trimming cut 6 bases from V and 1 base from J; bases unmatched to any gene: 5. CDR1 is ENHRY, CDR2 SYGVKD, per germline. The CDR3 extends over 15 amino acids. The chain's CDR3 is CAISPGTGVQETQYF. The CDR3 coding sequence is TGTGCCATCAGCCCCGGGACAGGGGTCCAAGAGACCCAGTACTTC.

This clonotype was seen at least ten times. The chain recombines TRBV6-2 or TRBV6-3 with TRBJ1-1, with 9 bases fitting TRBD1. The V and J ends lost 5 bases and 11 bases, in that order; junction bases with no gene match: 3. This CDR3 is built from 11 residues. CDR1 is MNHEY and CDR2 is SVGEGT in the germline V gene. The CDR3 protein is CASSTGTGAFF. Here the CDR3 DNA reads TGTGCCAGCAGTACCGGGACAGGGGCTTTCTTT.

Comment on this clonotype: Its ends do not fully match the called genes, so a read error is possible. This chain uses TRBV7-9 with TRBJ1-2; TRBD1 agrees at 10 bases. The CDR3 runs to 15 residues. Germline-derived CDR1 and CDR2 are SEHNR and FQNEAQ (reference sequence). The CDR3 protein is CASSLSGQGNYGCTF. The CDR3 DNA is TGTGCCAGCAGCTTATCGGGACAGGGGAACTATGGCTGCACCTTC. Full variable domain (missing parts from reference TRBV7-9 and TRBJ1-2): DTGVSQNPRHKITKRGQNVTFRCDPISEHNRLYWYRQTLGQGPEFLTYFQNEAQLEKSRLLSDRFSAERPKGSFSTLEIQRTEQGDSAMYLCASSLSGQGNYGCTFGSGTRLTVV.

Turning to this clonotype: The germline gene is not matched at one end of the junction; a read error may be the cause. The CDR3 region is CANSTGRGQPQHF. The DNA of the CDR3 is TGCGCCAACAGTACAGGGAGGGGGCAGCCCCAGCATTTT. The J gene is TRBJ1-5, the V gene TRBV10-2, with D maybe TRBD1 (6 bases). There are 13 residues in the CDR3. CDR1 WSHSY and CDR2 SAAADI come from the germline V gene.

The chain links TRBV10-3 to TRBJ2-4; TRBD1 matches at 7 bases. The CDR3 length is 13 residues. CDR1 and CDR2 (germline): ENHRY, SYGVKD. Trimming took 6 bases from V and 3 from J; bases not matched to a gene: 2. The CDR3, as DNA: TGTGCCATCAGCACAGGGGACAAAAACATTCAGTACTTC. This translates into CAISTGDKNIQYF.

This clonotype was detected ten times or more. V gene TRBV20-1 combines with J gene TRBJ1-2, with D perhaps TRBD1 (5 bases). The CDR3 spans 17 residues. V gave up 5 bases and J gave up 6 bases, with 28 bases separating them. Looked up from germline, CDR1 is DFQATT and CDR2 is SNEGSKA (reference sequence). Written as DNA, the CDR3 is TGCAGTGCTCCTTTAGGGGAGGGCCTTGGCCTGGGACATGGCTACACCTTC. It translates to CSAPLGEGLGLGHGYTF.

There are many counts of this clonotype. The J gene is TRBJ1-4, the V gene TRBV6-1; D might be TRBD1 (5 bases). The germline V and J ends were trimmed by 6 bases and 7 bases, with 15 bases remaining between them. From germline, CDR1 is MNHNS and CDR2 SASEGT. The CDR3 runs to 14 residues. CDR3 loop: CASRRSGLLEKLFF. In nucleotides, the CDR3 is TGTGCCAGCAGGCGCTCGGGGCTTCTTGAAAAACTGTTTTTT.

Only a few counts were recorded for this clonotype. The chain couples TRBV7-2 to TRBJ2-7; TRBD2 aligns across 8 bases. Germline-derived CDR1 and CDR2 are SGHTA and FQGNSA. V trimming: 3 bases; J trimming: 3 bases; junction bases outside the gene matches: 1. This CDR3 has 13 residues. The CDR3 DNA is TGTGCCAGCAGCTTCGGGAGGGACTACGAGCAGTACTTC. Protein: CASSFGRDYEQYF.

This clonotype has at least ten counts. The chain employs TRBV19 and TRBJ2-2, with D tentatively TRBD1 or TRBD2 (5 bases each). CDR1 LNHDA and CDR2 SQIVND come from the germline V gene (reference sequence). Between the trimmed V and J ends, which lost 2 bases and 6 bases, there was a span of 13 bases. The CDR3 is 15 amino acids. The CDR3 sequence: CASSITGGHAGELFF. The CDR3 region has the DNA TGTGCCAGTAGTATAACAGGAGGTCACGCCGGGGAGCTGTTTTTT.